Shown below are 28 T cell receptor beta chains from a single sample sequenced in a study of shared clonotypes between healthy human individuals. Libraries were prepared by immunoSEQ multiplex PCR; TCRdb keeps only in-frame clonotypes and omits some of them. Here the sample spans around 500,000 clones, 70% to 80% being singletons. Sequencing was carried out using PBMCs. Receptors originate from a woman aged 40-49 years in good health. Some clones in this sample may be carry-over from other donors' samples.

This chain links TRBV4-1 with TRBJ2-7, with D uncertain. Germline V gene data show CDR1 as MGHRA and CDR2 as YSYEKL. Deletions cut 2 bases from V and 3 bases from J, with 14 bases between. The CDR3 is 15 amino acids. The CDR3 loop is CASSQLPTADYEQYF. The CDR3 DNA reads TGCGCCAGCAGCCAACTTCCTACGGCAGACTACGAGCAGTACTTC.

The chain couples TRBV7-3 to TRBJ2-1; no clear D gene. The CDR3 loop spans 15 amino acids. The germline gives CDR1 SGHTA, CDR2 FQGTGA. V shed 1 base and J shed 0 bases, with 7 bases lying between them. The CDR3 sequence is CASSLMGSSYNEQFF. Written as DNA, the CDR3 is TGTGCCAGCAGCTTAATGGGCAGCTCCTACAATGAGCAGTTCTTC.

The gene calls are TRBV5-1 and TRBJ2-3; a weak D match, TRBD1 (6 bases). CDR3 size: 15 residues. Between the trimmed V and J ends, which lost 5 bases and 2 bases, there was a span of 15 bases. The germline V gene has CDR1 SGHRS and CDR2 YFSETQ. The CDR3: CASSLLPGATDTQYF. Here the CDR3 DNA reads TGCGCCAGCAGTTTACTCCCAGGGGCCACAGATACGCAGTATTTT.

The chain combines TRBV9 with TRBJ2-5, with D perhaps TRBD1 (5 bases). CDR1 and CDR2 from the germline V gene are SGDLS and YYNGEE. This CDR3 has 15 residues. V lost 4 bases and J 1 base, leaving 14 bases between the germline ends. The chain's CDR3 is CASSQGAQIQETQYF. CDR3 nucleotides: TGTGCCAGCAGCCAAGGGGCCCAGATCCAAGAGACCCAGTACTTC.

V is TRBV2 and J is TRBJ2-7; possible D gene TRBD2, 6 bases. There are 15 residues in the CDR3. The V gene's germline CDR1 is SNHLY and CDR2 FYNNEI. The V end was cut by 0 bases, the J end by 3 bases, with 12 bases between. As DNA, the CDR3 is TGTGCCAGCAGTGAAGCGGCGCGGGGACGCTACGAGCAGTACTTC. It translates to CASSEAARGRYEQYF.

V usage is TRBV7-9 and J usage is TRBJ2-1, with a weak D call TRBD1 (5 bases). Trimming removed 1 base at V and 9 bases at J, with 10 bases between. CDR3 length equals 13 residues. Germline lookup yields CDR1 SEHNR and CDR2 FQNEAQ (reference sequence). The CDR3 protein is CASSLGGRTEQFF. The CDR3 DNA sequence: TGTGCCAGCAGCTTAGGGGGCAGGACTGAGCAGTTCTTC. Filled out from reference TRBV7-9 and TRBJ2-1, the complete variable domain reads DTGVSQNPRHKITKRGQNVTFRCDPISEHNRLYWYRQTLGQGPEFLTYFQNEAQLEKSRLLSDRFSAERPKGSFSTLEIQRTEQGDSAMYLCASSLGGRTEQFFGPGTRLTVL.

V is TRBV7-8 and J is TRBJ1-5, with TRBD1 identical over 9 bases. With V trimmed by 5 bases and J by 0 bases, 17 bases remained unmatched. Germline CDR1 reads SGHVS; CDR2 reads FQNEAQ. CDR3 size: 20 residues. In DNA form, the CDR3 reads TGTGCCAGCAGCAAAATTTGGGGGCCGGACAGGGGACTTAGCAATCAGCCCCAGCATTTT. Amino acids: CASSKIWGPDRGLSNQPQHF.

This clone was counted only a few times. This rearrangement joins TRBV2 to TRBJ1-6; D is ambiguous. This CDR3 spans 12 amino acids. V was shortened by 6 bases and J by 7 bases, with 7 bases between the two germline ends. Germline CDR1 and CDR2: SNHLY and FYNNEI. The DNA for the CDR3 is TGTGCCAGCAGCCGAGAAAATTCACCCCTCCACTTT. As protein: CASSRENSPLHF.

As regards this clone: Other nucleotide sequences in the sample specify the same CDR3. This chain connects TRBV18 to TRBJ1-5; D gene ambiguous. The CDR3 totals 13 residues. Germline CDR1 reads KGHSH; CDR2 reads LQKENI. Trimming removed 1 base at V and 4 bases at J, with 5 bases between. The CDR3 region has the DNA TGTGCCAGCTCACCACGAGGGAATCAGCCCCAGCATTTT. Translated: CASSPRGNQPQHF.

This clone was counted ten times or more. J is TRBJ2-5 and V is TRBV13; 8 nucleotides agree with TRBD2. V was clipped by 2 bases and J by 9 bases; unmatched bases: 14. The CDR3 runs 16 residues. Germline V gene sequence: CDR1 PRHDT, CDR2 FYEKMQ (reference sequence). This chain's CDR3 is CASSLLGLSGSTAQYF. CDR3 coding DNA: TGTGCCAGCAGCTTATTGGGACTAAGCGGGAGTACGGCCCAGTACTTC.

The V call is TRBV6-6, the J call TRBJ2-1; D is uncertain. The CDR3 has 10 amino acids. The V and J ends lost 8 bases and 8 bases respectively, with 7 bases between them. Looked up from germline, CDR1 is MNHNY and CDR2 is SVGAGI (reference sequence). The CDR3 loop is CASGSYEQFF. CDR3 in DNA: TGTGCCAGCGGGTCCTATGAGCAGTTCTTC.

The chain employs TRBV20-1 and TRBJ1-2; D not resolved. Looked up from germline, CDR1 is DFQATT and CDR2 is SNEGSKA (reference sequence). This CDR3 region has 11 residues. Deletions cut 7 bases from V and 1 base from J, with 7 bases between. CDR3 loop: CSGYINYGYTF. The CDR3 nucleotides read TGCAGTGGGTATATTAACTATGGCTACACCTTC.

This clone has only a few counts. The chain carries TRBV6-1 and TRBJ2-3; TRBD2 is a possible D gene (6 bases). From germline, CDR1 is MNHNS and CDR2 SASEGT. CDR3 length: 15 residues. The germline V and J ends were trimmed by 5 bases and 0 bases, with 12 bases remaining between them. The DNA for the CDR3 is TGTGCCAGCAGTCGCCGGGACTCCAGCACAGATACGCAGTATTTT. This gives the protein CASSRRDSSTDTQYF.

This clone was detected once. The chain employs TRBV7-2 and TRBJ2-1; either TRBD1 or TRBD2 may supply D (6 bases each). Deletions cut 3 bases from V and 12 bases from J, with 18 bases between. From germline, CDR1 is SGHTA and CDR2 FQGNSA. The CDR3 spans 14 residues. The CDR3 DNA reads TGTGCCAGCAGCTTCGCCCCAACAGGAGGGGGGCAGTTCTTC. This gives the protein CASSFAPTGGGQFF.

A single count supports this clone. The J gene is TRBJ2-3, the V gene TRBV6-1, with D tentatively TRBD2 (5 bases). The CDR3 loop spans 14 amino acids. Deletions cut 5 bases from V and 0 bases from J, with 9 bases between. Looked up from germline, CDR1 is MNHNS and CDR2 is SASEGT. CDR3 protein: CASSRGGSTDTQYF. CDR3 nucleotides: TGTGCCAGCAGTCGAGGCGGGAGCACAGATACGCAGTATTTT.

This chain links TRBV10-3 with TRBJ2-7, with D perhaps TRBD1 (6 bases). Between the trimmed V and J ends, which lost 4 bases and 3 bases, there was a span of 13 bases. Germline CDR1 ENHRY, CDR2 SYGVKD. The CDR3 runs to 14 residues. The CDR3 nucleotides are TGTGCCATCAGTGCAGATCCACAGGGCTACGAGCAGTACTTC. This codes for CAISADPQGYEQYF.

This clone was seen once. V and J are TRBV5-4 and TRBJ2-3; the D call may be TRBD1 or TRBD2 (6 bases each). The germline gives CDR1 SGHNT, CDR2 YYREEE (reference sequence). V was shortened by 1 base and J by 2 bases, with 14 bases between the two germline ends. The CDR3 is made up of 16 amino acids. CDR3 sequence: CASSLSFGGHTDTQYF. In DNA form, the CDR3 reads TGTGCCAGCAGCTTGAGTTTCGGGGGCCACACAGATACGCAGTATTTT.

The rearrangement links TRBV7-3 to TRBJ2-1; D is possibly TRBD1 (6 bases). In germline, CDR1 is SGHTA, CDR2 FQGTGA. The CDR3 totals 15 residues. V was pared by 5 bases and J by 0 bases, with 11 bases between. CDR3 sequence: CASSPQGTSYNEQFF. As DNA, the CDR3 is TGTGCCAGCAGCCCTCAGGGGACCTCCTACAATGAGCAGTTCTTC.

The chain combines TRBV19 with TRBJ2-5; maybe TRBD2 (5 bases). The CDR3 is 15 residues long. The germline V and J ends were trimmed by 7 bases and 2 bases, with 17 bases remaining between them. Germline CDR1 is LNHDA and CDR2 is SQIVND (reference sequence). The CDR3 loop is CASTLDWNLQETQYF. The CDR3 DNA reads TGTGCCAGTACCCTGGACTGGAACTTACAAGAGACCCAGTACTTC.

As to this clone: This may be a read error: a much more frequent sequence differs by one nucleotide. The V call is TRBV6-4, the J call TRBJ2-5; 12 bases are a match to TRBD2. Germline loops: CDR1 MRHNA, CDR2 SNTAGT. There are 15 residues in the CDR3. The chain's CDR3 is CASSQTSGSQETHYF. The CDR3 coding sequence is TGTGCCAGCAGCCAGACTAGCGGGAGCCAAGAGACCCATTACTTC.

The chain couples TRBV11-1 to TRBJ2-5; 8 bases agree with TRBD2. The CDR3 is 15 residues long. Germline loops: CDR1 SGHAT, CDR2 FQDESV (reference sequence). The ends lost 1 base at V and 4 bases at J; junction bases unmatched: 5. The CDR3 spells CASSLDPGLGETQYF. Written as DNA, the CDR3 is TGTGCCAGCAGCTTAGATCCGGGACTAGGAGAGACCCAGTACTTC.

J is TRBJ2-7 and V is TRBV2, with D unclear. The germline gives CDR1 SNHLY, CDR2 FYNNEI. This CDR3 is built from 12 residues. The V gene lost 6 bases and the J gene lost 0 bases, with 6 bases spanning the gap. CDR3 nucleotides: TGTGCCAGCAGACTTAGCTCCTACGAGCAGTACTTC. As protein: CASRLSSYEQYF.

In DNA form, the CDR3 reads TGTGCCAGTAGTATGGTGTCGGGAGTCGGCTTAAACACTGAAGCTTTCTTT. Translation gives CASSMVSGVGLNTEAFF. The chain is built from TRBV19 and TRBJ1-1; the D is unclear. The CDR3 covers 17 residues. In germline, CDR1 is LNHDA, CDR2 SQIVND (reference sequence). The V end was cut by 3 bases, the J end by 2 bases, with 19 bases between.

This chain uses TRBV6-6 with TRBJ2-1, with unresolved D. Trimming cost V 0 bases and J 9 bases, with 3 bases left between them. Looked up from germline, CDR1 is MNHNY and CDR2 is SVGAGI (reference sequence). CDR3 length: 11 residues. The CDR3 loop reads CASSYSREQFF. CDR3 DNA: TGTGCCAGCAGTTACTCACGTGAGCAGTTCTTC.

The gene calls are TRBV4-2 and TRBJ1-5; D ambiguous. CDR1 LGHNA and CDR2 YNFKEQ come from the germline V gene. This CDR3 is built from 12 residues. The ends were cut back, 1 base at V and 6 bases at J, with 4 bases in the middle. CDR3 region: CASSQGGQPQHF. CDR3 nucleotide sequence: TGTGCCAGCAGCCAAGGGGGTCAGCCCCAGCATTTT.

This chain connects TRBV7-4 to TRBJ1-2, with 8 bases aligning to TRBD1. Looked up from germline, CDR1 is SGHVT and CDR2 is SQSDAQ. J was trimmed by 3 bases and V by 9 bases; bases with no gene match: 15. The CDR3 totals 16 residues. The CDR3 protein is CARTQSRDRPDYGYTF. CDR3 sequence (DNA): TGTGCCAGAACCCAAAGTAGGGACAGGCCCGACTATGGCTACACCTTC. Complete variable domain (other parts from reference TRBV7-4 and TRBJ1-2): GAGVSQSPRYKVAKRGRDVALRCDSISGHVTLYWYRQTLGQGSEVLTYSQSDAQRDKSGRPSGRFSAERPERSVSTLKIQRTEQGDSAVYLCARTQSRDRPDYGYTFGSGTRLTVV.

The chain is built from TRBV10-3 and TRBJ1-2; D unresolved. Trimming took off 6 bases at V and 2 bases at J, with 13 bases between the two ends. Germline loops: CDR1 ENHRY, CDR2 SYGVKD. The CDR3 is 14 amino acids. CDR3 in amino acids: CAISYGGENYGYTF. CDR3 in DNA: TGTGCCATCAGCTACGGAGGAGAGAACTATGGCTACACCTTC.

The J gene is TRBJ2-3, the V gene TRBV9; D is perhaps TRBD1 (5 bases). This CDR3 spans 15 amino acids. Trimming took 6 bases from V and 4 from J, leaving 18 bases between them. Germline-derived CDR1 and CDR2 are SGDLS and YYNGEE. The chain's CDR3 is CASNLGRPEPDTQYF. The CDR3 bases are TGTGCCAGCAATCTGGGGCGGCCAGAGCCAGATACGCAGTATTTT. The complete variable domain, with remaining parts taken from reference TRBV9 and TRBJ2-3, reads DSGVTQTPKHLITATGQRVTLRCSPRSGDLSVYWYQQSLDQGLQFLIQYYNGEERAKGNILERFSAQQFPDLHSELNLSSLELGDSALYFCASNLGRPEPDTQYFGPGTRLTVL.